The rows below give T cell receptor beta chains drawn from one sample of a study of TIL therapy for anti-PD-1-resistant metastatic lung cancer. TCRdb keeps only in-frame clones here, not all; method: immunoSEQ multiplex PCR. The sample lists 40,000 to 55,000 clones, around 80% occurring once. The source material was blood, sampled at baseline. The receptors come from a woman between 30 and 80 years old with non-small cell lung cancer. The CDR3 runs from the conserved cysteine through the conserved F or W. Fields, in order: D gene, J gene, V gene, clone size, CDR3 protein, CDR3 DNA. The D gene is left open where the match is weak. Not every row has a clone size; where given, it reads once, few, many or a size class.

TRBD1 | TRBJ2-2 | TRBV4-3 | . | CASSQEIQGAGTGELFF | TGCGCCAGCAGCCAAGAAATACAGGGGGCCGGCACCGGGGAGCTGTTTTTT
TRBD2 | TRBJ2-3 | TRBV2 | . | CASNPGGKGDTQYF | TGTGCCAGCAACCCGGGGGGGAAAGGAGATACGCAGTATTTT
TRBD2 | TRBJ2-3 | TRBV15 | . | CATSRKSPLAGVTDTQYF | TGTGCCACCAGCCGAAAAAGCCCTCTAGCGGGAGTTACAGATACGCAGTATTTT
. | TRBJ2-7 | TRBV6-1 | . | CASSESGHSYEQYF | TGTGCCAGCAGTGAAAGCGGCCACTCCTACGAGCAGTACTTC
TRBD2 | TRBJ2-7 | TRBV5-1 | . | CASSFSSGGMGSYEQYF | TGCGCCAGCAGCTTTAGCAGCGGGGGGATGGGCTCCTACGAGCAGTACTTC
. | TRBJ1-4 | TRBV7-2 | . | CASSLFGQGSEKLFF | TGTGCCAGCAGCTTATTTGGGCAGGGGAGTGAAAAACTGTTTTTT
TRBD1 | TRBJ2-7 | TRBV5-6 | . | CASSLEGATGGHEQYF | TGTGCCAGCAGCTTGGAGGGGGCAACAGGGGGCCACGAGCAGTACTTC
. | TRBJ1-4 | TRBV6-6 | . | CAGSDPLTPGKLFF | TGTGCCGGTTCCGACCCCCTAACTCCTGGAAAACTGTTTTTT
. | TRBJ1-2 | TRBV10-3 | . | CAISELGGPPGYTF | TGTGCCATCAGTGAGTTAGGGGGGCCGCCGGGCTACACCTTC
. | TRBJ1-5 | TRBV7-8 | once | CASSLGLPHQPQHF | TGTGCCAGCAGCCTCGGCCTCCCGCATCAGCCCCAGCATTTT
. | TRBJ1-5 | TRBV2 | . | CASSEARASNQPQHF | TGTGCCAGCAGTGAAGCCCGAGCAAGCAATCAGCCCCAGCATTTT
TRBD1 | TRBJ1-2 | TRBV18 | . | CASSLGTGGSYGYTF | TGTGCCAGCTCACTCGGGACAGGGGGTTCCTATGGCTACACCTTC
. | TRBJ1-1 | TRBV2 | . | CASARGWPNTEAFF | TGTGCCAGCGCCCGGGGGTGGCCCAACACTGAAGCTTTCTTT
. | TRBJ1-1 | TRBV20-1 | few | CSGRENTEAFF | TGCAGTGGGAGAGAGAACACTGAAGCTTTCTTT